Listed here are 7 T cell receptor beta chains from one sample, sequenced in a study of CD8 T cells in Susac syndrome. When the RNA was reverse transcribed, random hexamers were used with an input of about 0.45 to 1 ug. TCRdb re-derived calls from the immunoSEQ multiplex PCR reads in MiXCR, one entry per CDR3 protein. The sample lists roughly 100,000 distinct CDR3 sequences, approximately 96% occurring once. Sample: CD8+ T cells from PBMCs. These receptors originate from a human donor with Susac syndrome.

This sequence joins TRBV7-2 and TRBJ2-7, with TRBD1 identical over 8 bases. The CDR3 runs 15 residues. V shed 2 bases, J shed 6 bases, and the junction held 9 bases outside the gene matches. The germline V gene encodes CDR1 SGHTA and CDR2 FQGNSA. The CDR3 sequence is CASSLFRTGTGEQYF. CDR3 bases: TGTGCCAGCAGCTTATTCCGGACAGGGACCGGCGAGCAGTACTTC.

The chain joins TRBV19 to TRBJ1-2; TRBD1 agrees at 10 bases. The germline gives CDR1 LNHDA, CDR2 SQIVND (reference sequence). This CDR3 comprises 16 residues. The V and J ends lost 3 bases and 6 bases, in that order; junction bases with no gene match: 10. CDR3 bases: TGTGCCAGTAGTATGCGGGACAGGGGATCTTCGAATGGCTACACCTTC. Encoded protein: CASSMRDRGSSNGYTF.

This chain connects TRBV30 to TRBJ1-1; D may be TRBD1 (5 bases). V shed 4 bases and J shed 1 base, with 10 bases lying between them. The germline CDR1 and CDR2 sequences are GTSNPN and SVGIG (reference sequence). The CDR3 runs 13 residues. Here the CDR3 reads CAWMAGPNTEAFF. CDR3 nucleotides: TGTGCCTGGATGGCAGGGCCGAACACTGAAGCTTTCTTT.

The V gene is TRBV20-1, the J gene TRBJ2-7; TRBD2 matches at 10 bases. Germline V CDR1 and CDR2: DFQATT, SNEGSKA (reference sequence). This CDR3 is built from 12 residues. The junction had 4 bases not matched to a gene; V was cut back by 5 bases and J by 6 bases. The CDR3 loop is CSAGVAGGEQYF. Here the CDR3 DNA reads TGCAGTGCTGGGGTAGCGGGGGGCGAGCAGTACTTC.

A remark on this clonotype: Its ends do not fully match the called genes, so a read error is possible. The chain combines TRBV15 with TRBJ2-1, with D possibly matching TRBD2 (7 bases). This CDR3 spans 14 amino acids. CDR1 and CDR2 from the germline V gene are LNHNV and YYDKDF (reference sequence). CDR3 protein: CATSGEGGGNEQFF. The CDR3 nucleotides read TGTGCCACCAGCGGAGAGGGGGGGGGTAATGAGCAGTTCTTC.

V and J are TRBV9 and TRBJ2-7, with 9 bases identical to TRBD1. CDR1 SGDLS and CDR2 YYNGEE come from the germline V gene. Trimming cost V 2 bases and J 2 bases; bases outside gene matches: 5. The CDR3 has 15 amino acids. The CDR3 reads CASSVGTGLTYEQYF. Here the CDR3 DNA reads TGTGCCAGCAGCGTTGGGACAGGGCTTACCTACGAGCAGTACTTC.

Here the CDR3 DNA reads TGTGCCAGCAGCACAGGACTTTCCTACGAGCAGTACTTC. Translation: CASSTGLSYEQYF. V and J are TRBV5-6 and TRBJ2-7; D is perhaps TRBD1 or TRBD2 (5 bases each). The CDR3 runs 13 residues. Trimming took 4 bases from V and 1 from J, leaving 9 bases between them. The germline gives CDR1 SGHDT, CDR2 YYEEEE. Full variable domain (missing parts from reference TRBV5-6 and TRBJ2-7): DAGVTQSPTHLIKTRGQQVTLRCSPKSGHDTVSWYQQALGQGPQFIFQYYEEEERQRGNFPDRFSGHQFPNYSSELNVNALLLGDSALYLCASSTGLSYEQYFGPGTRLTVT.